Below, 8 T cell receptor beta chains from the same sample are listed, as sequenced in a study of CD8+CD57+ T cells in acquired aplastic anemia. TCR beta VDJ and CDR3 were profiled, and genomic DNA was the template. TCRdb called the reads again in MiXCR, with one record for every CDR3 protein. This table holds roughly 190,000 distinct CDR3 sequences, under 55% found once. It was patients with CD8+CD57+ cell expansion by flow cytometry who were chosen for sequencing. The sample comprised sorted CD4+, CD8+, or CD8+CD57+ T cells (not recorded which) from PBMCs. These receptors were collected from a human donor with aplastic anemia.

This chain links TRBV7-2 with TRBJ1-3; the D is unclear. This CDR3 has 15 residues. Germline V CDR1 and CDR2: SGHTA, FQGNSA. Trimming left V 5 bases short and J 0 bases short, with 11 bases between. The DNA for the CDR3 is TGTGCCAGCAGCCCAGCTCTAACCTCTGGAAACACCATATATTTT. It translates to CASSPALTSGNTIYF.

The chain combines TRBV29-1 with TRBJ1-1; TRBD1 might be the D (5 bases). The CDR3 is made up of 13 amino acids. The germline CDR1 and CDR2 sequences are SQVTM and ANQGSEA. Trimming left V 4 bases short and J 2 bases short, with 11 bases between. CDR3 nucleotide sequence: TGCAGCGTTGGACAGTGGGAAAACACTGAAGCTTTCTTT. Translated: CSVGQWENTEAFF.

This rearrangement joins TRBV10-3 to TRBJ1-1, with a tentative D call TRBD1 (6 bases). Germline CDR1 is ENHRY and CDR2 is SYGVKD. Trimming took off 6 bases at V and 0 bases at J, with 11 bases between the two ends. This CDR3 is built from 14 residues. The DNA of the CDR3 is TGTGCCATCAGCCGGGACACGGTGAACACTGAAGCTTTCTTT. Its protein product is CAISRDTVNTEAFF.

This chain connects TRBV11-2 to TRBJ2-7; D call uncertain. Trimming cost V 2 bases and J 0 bases, with 11 bases left between them. The CDR3 length is 15 residues. Looked up from germline, CDR1 is SGHAT and CDR2 is FQNNGV. As DNA, the CDR3 is TGTGCCAGCAGCTTATCGGCGGAGAGCTCCTACGAGCAGTACTTC. Amino acids: CASSLSAESSYEQYF.

With regard to this clonotype: The CDR3 ends on some other residue instead of the conserved phenylalanine or tryptophan, so this is likely a read error. The chain combines TRBV11-2 with TRBJ2-3; 9 nucleotides match TRBD2. Germline V lookup: CDR1 SGHAT, CDR2 FQNNGV. This CDR3 spans 16 amino acids. The J segment lost 2 bases and the V segment lost 2 bases, leaving 5 bases of the junction unmatched. The CDR3 sequence is CASSLIAGAVTDTQYL. CDR3 nucleotide sequence: TGTGCCAGCAGCTTAATAGCGGGAGCAGTCACAGATACGCAGTATCTT.

Many counts were recorded for this clonotype. The genes are TRBV9 and TRBJ1-1; D possibly corresponds to TRBD1 (5 bases). Trimming stripped 0 bases from V and 1 base from J, with 10 bases between. Germline CDR1 and CDR2: SGDLS and YYNGEE. The length of the CDR3 is 15 residues. The CDR3 is CASSVAGARNTEAFF. The CDR3 bases are TGTGCCAGCAGCGTAGCTGGGGCCAGGAACACTGAAGCTTTCTTT.

This clonotype was observed a handful of times. For the CDR3, the DNA is TGTGCCACCAGCAGAGACGGGACAGGGAGTGACACTGAAGCTTTCTTT. Translation gives CATSRDGTGSDTEAFF. The chain recombines TRBV15 with TRBJ1-1; TRBD1 matches 9 bases. The CDR3 consists of 16 residues. Germline V lookup: CDR1 LNHNV, CDR2 YYDKDF (reference sequence). Unmatched junction bases numbered 5, after V lost 0 bases and J lost 3 bases.

The V call is TRBV7-6, the J call TRBJ2-7; no clear D gene. With 4 bases removed from V and 5 bases from J, the gap between germline ends came to 12 bases. The germline CDR1 and CDR2 sequences are SGHVS and FNYEAQ. The CDR3 has 13 residues. CDR3 protein: CASSSGWGNEQYF. In DNA form, the CDR3 reads TGTGCCAGCAGCTCCGGATGGGGTAACGAGCAGTACTTC.